Listed here is a single T cell receptor (beta chain). This entry comes from a study of OX40 agonist ivuxolimab in advanced cancers. Whole-study context: Patients were treated with ivuxolimab, an agonistic anti-OX40 (CD134) antibody. One hepatocellular carcinoma and a couple of cutaneous melanoma patients partially responded.

TCRdb's table, derived via immunoSEQ multiplex PCR, lists solely in-frame clones and lacks some. The sample shows about 130,000 clones, about 93% of them seen only once. Germline CDR1 is PRHDT and CDR2 is FYEKMQ (reference sequence). This CDR3 contains 17 residues. With 0 bases clipped from V and 0 bases from J, the junction kept 5 bases outside the gene matches. The sequence was collected from an adult with an advanced solid tumor such as melanoma, head and neck, liver or kidney cancer. This rearrangement joins TRBV13 to TRBJ1-3; the match to TRBD1 covers 7 bases. The sample here was CD4+ or CD8+ T cells sorted from blood, taken in a trial of the OX40 agonist ivuxolimab. CDR3 amino acids: CASSLGDRRNSGNTIYF. CDR3 sequence (DNA): TGTGCCAGCAGCTTAGGGGACAGGAGAAACTCTGGAAACACCATATATTTT.